The 9 T cell receptor beta chains reported below all come from one sample, sequenced in a study of CD8 T cells in Susac syndrome. RNA amounts of 0.5 to 1 ug underwent reverse transcription with random hexamers. Each CDR3 protein is one row after TCRdb ran MiXCR on the immunoSEQ multiplex PCR reads. This table has about 110,000 distinct CDR3 sequences, roughly 96% appearing once. Specimen: CD4+ T cells from PBMCs. These receptors all come from a human donor in good health.

The sample holds one count of this clonotype. The chain combines TRBV3-1 with TRBJ1-2, with D perhaps TRBD1 (5 bases). Germline CDR1 and CDR2: LGHDT and YNNKEL (reference sequence). CDR3 length: 16 amino acids. Between the trimmed V and J ends, which lost 1 base and 4 bases, there was a span of 16 bases. CDR3 region: CASSQGGTRGGYGYTF. The DNA of the CDR3 is TGTGCCAGCAGCCAAGGGGGGACCCGAGGTGGCTATGGCTACACCTTC.

CDR3 region: CSALPLAASETQYF. CDR3 sequence (DNA): TGCAGCGCCCTCCCACTAGCAGCCTCAGAGACCCAGTACTTC. The chain employs TRBV29-1 and TRBJ2-5, with D possibly TRBD2 on 6 matching bases. Germline-derived CDR1 and CDR2 are SQVTM and ANQGSEA. The CDR3 consists of 14 residues. Between the trimmed V and J ends, which lost 7 bases and 4 bases, there was a span of 19 bases.

The CDR3 DNA is TGTGCCAGCAGCGCCTCAGGGGGCGCGCCTGGCTACACCTTC. It yields the protein CASSASGGAPGYTF. The gene calls are TRBV7-9 and TRBJ1-2, with TRBD1 matching 8 bases. Germline CDR1 is SEHNR and CDR2 is FQNEAQ (reference sequence). J gave up 7 bases and V 5 bases, and 9 bases lay outside the gene matches. CDR3 length: 14 amino acids.

The J gene is TRBJ2-5, the V gene TRBV4-1, with 7 bases identical to TRBD2. The ends lost 4 bases at V and 3 bases at J; junction bases unmatched: 8. The CDR3 is 15 amino acids. Per the germline V gene, CDR1 is MGHRA and CDR2 is YSYEKL. The DNA of the CDR3 is TGCGCCAGCAGCCCGGGGGGTGTAGGGGAAGAGACCCAGTACTTC. Translating it yields CASSPGGVGEETQYF.

The rearrangement joins TRBV6-4 to TRBJ2-7; D uncertain. Germline V gene data show CDR1 as MRHNA and CDR2 as SNTAGT. The CDR3 runs 12 residues. V gave up 6 bases and J gave up 2 bases, with 8 bases separating them. CDR3 coding DNA: TGTGCCAGCAGCATTAACCCCTACGAGCAGTACTTC. Its protein product is CASSINPYEQYF.

The chain links TRBV6-2 or TRBV6-3 to TRBJ2-3; 8 positions agree with TRBD2. V trimming: 6 bases; J trimming: 1 base; junction bases outside the gene matches: 6. CDR1 is MNHEY, CDR2 SVGEGT, per germline. The CDR3 runs 15 residues. The CDR3 DNA sequence: TGTGCCAGCAGAAACGGACTAGCTGGCACAGATACGCAGTATTTT. Its translation: CASRNGLAGTDTQYF.

The chain uses TRBV30 and TRBJ2-4, with D possibly being TRBD2 (5 bases). The CDR3 contains 15 residues. Trimming removed 3 bases from V and 6 bases from J, with 18 bases in between. Germline loops: CDR1 GTSNPN, CDR2 SVGIG (reference sequence). The CDR3 sequence: CAWRIGRAAGNIQYF. For the CDR3, the DNA is TGTGCCTGGAGGATAGGACGGGCCGCGGGAAACATTCAGTACTTC.

The gene calls are TRBV6-1 and TRBJ2-5; 9 positions agree with TRBD2. The CDR3 covers 16 residues. The ends lost 5 bases at V and 2 bases at J; junction bases unmatched: 9. Germline-derived CDR1 and CDR2 are MNHNS and SASEGT. DNA of the CDR3: TGTGCCAGCAGTCGTAAAGCGGGGGGCGAACAAGAGACCCAGTACTTC. Its translation: CASSRKAGGEQETQYF.

The genes are TRBV6-5 and TRBJ2-3; TRBD2 matches at 13 bases. CDR3 length: 16 residues. Trimming cost V 3 bases and J 6 bases; bases outside gene matches: 6. Germline CDR1 and CDR2: MNHEY and SVGAGI. The CDR3 loop is CASSYELAGGRDTQYF. The CDR3 coding sequence is TGTGCCAGCAGTTATGAACTAGCGGGGGGGCGGGATACGCAGTATTTT.